Presented here are 23 T cell receptor beta chains from one specimen sequenced in a study of blood T cell repertoires in COVID-19 (dated by TCRdb to 2018 to 2021). The library was built by means of the immunoSEQ multiplex PCR assay. What TCRdb holds here is the immuneACCESS table cut down to in-frame rearrangements. Part of the clones is not present; checked against another copy, under half of the missing clones reflect an unresolved V gene, and the others are unexplained. The sample table holds about 260,000 clones, of which around four fifths were seen once. 4.2% of the sample lies in the top ten. The sequencing input was peripheral blood. The receptors shown here come from a man aged 55 to 70 with acute or convalescent COVID-19.

The J gene is TRBJ1-6, the V gene TRBV28; tentatively, D is TRBD1 (5 bases). From germline, CDR1 is MDHEN and CDR2 SYDVKM. This CDR3 comprises 16 residues. Deletions cut 6 bases from V and 0 bases from J, with 12 bases between. The CDR3: CASRPQASSYNSPLHF. The CDR3 coding sequence is TGTGCCAGCAGACCACAGGCGAGCTCCTATAATTCACCCCTCCACTTT.

J is TRBJ1-1 and V is TRBV11-2; TRBD1 is a possible D gene (6 bases). Deletions cut 5 bases from V and 0 bases from J, with 10 bases between. CDR3 size: 14 residues. Germline CDR1 and CDR2: SGHAT and FQNNGV. The CDR3 DNA sequence: TGTGCCAGCAGCCCTACAGGGATGAACACTGAAGCTTTCTTT. Encoded protein: CASSPTGMNTEAFF.

This rearrangement joins TRBV18 to TRBJ2-1, with 8 bases identical to TRBD2. CDR3 length: 15 residues. CDR1 KGHSH and CDR2 LQKENI come from the germline V gene. The V and J ends lost 5 bases and 4 bases, in that order; junction bases with no gene match: 7. The chain's CDR3 is CASSGESGGYNEQFF. The DNA for the CDR3 is TGTGCCAGCTCAGGGGAAAGCGGGGGTTACAATGAGCAGTTCTTC.

V and J are TRBV28 and TRBJ1-2; 8 bases map to TRBD1. The CDR3 totals 15 residues. CDR1 and CDR2 from the germline V gene are MDHEN and SYDVKM. Trimming cost V 6 bases and J 7 bases; bases outside gene matches: 13. The CDR3 loop is CASSRTGTSRRGYTF. CDR3 in DNA: TGTGCCAGCAGCAGGACAGGGACAAGTCGGCGTGGCTACACCTTC.

This rearrangement joins TRBV27 to TRBJ1-1, with 12 bases fitting TRBD1. V gave up 5 bases and J gave up 3 bases; unmatched junction bases: 10. The CDR3 sequence is 17 residues long. Per germline, CDR1 MNHEY and CDR2 SMNVEV (reference sequence). CDR3: CASSVTGTGGPHTEAFF. CDR3 in DNA: TGTGCCAGCAGTGTCACCGGGACAGGGGGCCCCCACACTGAAGCTTTCTTT.

The gene calls are TRBV11-2 and TRBJ2-3; 8 bases agree with TRBD1. Trimming cost V 5 bases and J 11 bases; bases outside gene matches: 6. CDR1 and CDR2 from the germline V gene are SGHAT and FQNNGV. CDR3 length: 12 amino acids. CDR3 sequence: CASSTDRVVQYF. The CDR3 nucleotides read TGTGCCAGCAGCACGGACAGGGTGGTGCAGTATTTT.

In this sample, this clone turned up a few times. The chain couples TRBV19 to TRBJ1-4; D is uncertain. Germline V lookup: CDR1 LNHDA, CDR2 SQIVND (reference sequence). With 1 base removed from V and 13 bases from J, the gap between germline ends came to 7 bases. CDR3 length equals 11 residues. The CDR3 bases are TGTGCCAGTAGTATAGGCTGGGCACTGTTTTTT. This gives the protein CASSIGWALFF.

V and J are TRBV7-8 and TRBJ1-1; a weak D match, TRBD1 (5 bases). CDR3 length: 16 amino acids. Germline assignment: CDR1 SGHVS and CDR2 FQNEAQ. The V and J ends lost 3 bases and 3 bases respectively, with 17 bases between them. The CDR3 DNA sequence: TGTGCCAGCAGCTTGGAATGGGGCGCTGGGGACACTGAAGCTTTCTTT. Translation: CASSLEWGAGDTEAFF.

The chain uses TRBV5-1 and TRBJ1-5; D not resolved. CDR3 length: 14 residues. V lost 5 bases and J lost 6, with 15 bases in between. CDR1 and CDR2 (germline): SGHRS, YFSETQ. The CDR3, as DNA: TGCGCCAGCAGTCCCTCCGGCGGGGTTCAGCCCCAGCATTTT. It codes for CASSPSGGVQPQHF.

The rearrangement uses TRBV5-4 and TRBJ2-1; the match to TRBD2 covers 7 bases. This CDR3 region has 14 residues. Germline V gene data show CDR1 as SGHNT and CDR2 as YYREEE (reference sequence). Trimming removed 5 bases from V and 4 bases from J; junction bases left unmatched: 6. CDR3 bases: TGTGCCAGCAGTGGGGGAGGGTTTTACAATGAGCAGTTCTTC. It specifies CASSGGGFYNEQFF.

The J gene is TRBJ2-3, the V gene TRBV3-1 (or the pseudogene TRBV3-2); 8 nucleotides agree with TRBD2. The germline gives CDR1 LGHDT, CDR2 YNNKEL (reference sequence). With 7 bases clipped from V and 0 bases from J, the junction kept 3 bases outside the gene matches. The CDR3 covers 14 residues. CDR3 sequence reads: CASTPGGSTDTQYF. Here the CDR3 DNA reads TGTGCCAGCACCCCGGGGGGGAGCACAGATACGCAGTATTTT.

The chain links TRBV5-1 to TRBJ2-7; tentative D call: TRBD2 (6 bases). Germline V gene sequence: CDR1 SGHRS, CDR2 YFSETQ. The V end was cut by 5 bases, the J end by 4 bases, with 19 bases between. The CDR3 length is 15 residues. CDR3 loop: CASRLESGETYEQYF. DNA of the CDR3: TGCGCCAGCAGATTAGAATCGGGAGAGACATACGAGCAGTACTTC.

V is TRBV11-2 and J is TRBJ1-2; 8 bases are a match to TRBD1. The CDR3 length is 16 residues. Germline lookup yields CDR1 SGHAT and CDR2 FQNNGV. V lost 8 bases to trimming and J lost 5 bases; unmatched junction nucleotides: 16. CDR3: CASDYRYRTGRYGYTF. In DNA form, the CDR3 reads TGTGCCAGCGACTACCGTTATCGGACAGGGAGGTATGGCTACACCTTC.

The chain employs TRBV19 and TRBJ2-6; 7 nucleotides align to TRBD1. This CDR3 region has 18 residues. V was pared by 0 bases and J by 1 base, with 6 bases of the junction left unmatched. Per germline, CDR1 LNHDA and CDR2 SQIVND (reference sequence). CDR3 DNA sequence: TGTGCCAGTAGTATAGAAGAGGGGGCAGGATCTGGGGCCAACGTCCTGACTTTC. Its translation is CASSIEEGAGSGANVLTF.

This clone appeared a few times. The V and J genes are TRBV10-2 and TRBJ1-1; D gene unclear. This CDR3 is 14 amino acids long. Between the trimmed V and J ends, which lost 6 bases and 5 bases, there was a span of 16 bases. Germline CDR1 and CDR2: WSHSY and SAAADI. CDR3 nucleotide sequence: TGCGCCAGCAGCCCCGGCTCGGGTCGGACTGAAGCTTTCTTT. Its translation: CASSPGSGRTEAFF.

Only a few counts were recorded for this clone. The chain carries TRBV3-1 (or the pseudogene TRBV3-2) and TRBJ2-7; 7 bases are shared with TRBD1. CDR1 is LGHDT and CDR2 is YNNKEL in the germline V gene (reference sequence). The CDR3 contains 15 residues. With V trimmed by 1 base and J by 6 bases, 9 bases remained unmatched. The CDR3 sequence: CASSQGPGQRSEQYF. DNA for the CDR3: TGTGCCAGCAGCCAAGGCCCGGGACAGCGGAGCGAGCAGTACTTC.

The chain carries TRBV6-5 and TRBJ2-2; D not certain. CDR1 is MNHEY, CDR2 SVGAGI, per germline. The V and J ends lost 6 bases and 3 bases respectively, with 11 bases between them. CDR3 length equals 14 residues. CDR3 sequence: CASSSSPDTGELFF. In nucleotides, the CDR3 is TGTGCCAGCAGCTCGAGCCCCGACACCGGGGAGCTGTTTTTT.

The V gene is TRBV18, the J gene TRBJ1-6, with TRBD1 as a possible D gene (5 bases). With 3 bases removed from V and 7 bases from J, the gap between germline ends came to 19 bases. The CDR3 length is 17 residues. CDR1 and CDR2 from the germline V gene are KGHSH and LQKENI. The CDR3 coding sequence is TGTGCCAGCTCACCTGTACTCGGGGGTGGCTACAATTCACCCCTCCACTTT. It translates to CASSPVLGGGYNSPLHF.

V is TRBV7-8 and J is TRBJ2-6; TRBD1 is a possible D gene (6 bases). The CDR3 is made up of 15 amino acids. Germline V gene sequence: CDR1 SGHVS, CDR2 FQNEAQ. Trimming took off 4 bases at V and 10 bases at J, with 17 bases between the two ends. In DNA form, the CDR3 reads TGTGCCAGCAGCTCCCGGACAGCCTCCTTTAACGTCCTGACTTTC. Its protein is CASSSRTASFNVLTF. Supplemented by reference TRBV7-8 and TRBJ2-6, the full variable domain reads GAGVSQSPRYKVAKRGQDVALRCDPISGHVSLFWYQQALGQGPEFLTYFQNEAQLDKSGLPSDRFFAERPEGSVSTLKIQRTQQEDSAVYLCASSSRTASFNVLTFGAGSRLTVL.

The rearrangement uses TRBV6-5 and TRBJ1-2; 9 nucleotides agree with TRBD1. The length of the CDR3 is 12 residues. Germline CDR1 is MNHEY and CDR2 is SVGAGI. J gave up 7 bases and V 6 bases, and 3 bases lay outside the gene matches. The CDR3 sequence is CASRRQGGGYTF. CDR3 sequence (DNA): TGTGCCAGCAGGAGACAGGGGGGTGGCTACACCTTC.

The V and J genes are TRBV27 and TRBJ2-1, with D perhaps matching TRBD2 (5 bases). Germline V CDR1 and CDR2: MNHEY, SMNVEV (reference sequence). The CDR3 has 15 amino acids. Deletions cut 5 bases from V and 9 bases from J, with 20 bases between. The CDR3 spells CASSPGWTSPSEQFF. CDR3 nucleotides: TGTGCCAGCAGTCCTGGCTGGACTTCTCCTAGTGAGCAGTTCTTC.

The chain combines TRBV6-2 or TRBV6-3 with TRBJ2-1, with 7 bases fitting TRBD2. This CDR3 has 17 residues. Germline trimming cut 2 bases from V and 4 bases from J; bases unmatched to any gene: 11. Germline CDR1 reads MNHEY; CDR2 reads SVGEGT. This CDR3 is CASSYLLGTKEYNEQFF. DNA for the CDR3: TGTGCCAGCAGTTACCTACTGGGGACTAAAGAATACAATGAGCAGTTCTTC.

This chain connects TRBV2 to TRBJ2-2, with 7 bases identical to TRBD2. CDR1 is SNHLY and CDR2 is FYNNEI in the germline V gene. V trimming: 7 bases; J trimming: 5 bases; junction bases outside the gene matches: 10. The CDR3 is 15 residues long. CDR3: CASTGRGVDTGELFF. In DNA, the CDR3 is TGTGCCAGCACCGGACGGGGGGTGGATACCGGGGAGCTGTTTTTT. Full variable domain (missing parts from reference TRBV2 and TRBJ2-2): EPEVTQTPSHQVTQMGQEVILRCVPISNHLYFYWYRQILGQKVEFLVSFYNNEISEKSEIFDDQFSVERPDGSNFTLKIRSTKLEDSAMYFCASTGRGVDTGELFFGEGSRLTVL.